The rows below give T cell receptor beta chains drawn from one sample of a study of CD8 T cells in Susac syndrome. TCRdb re-called the immunoSEQ multiplex PCR reads through MiXCR, storing one row per CDR3 protein. The sample yields some 160,000 distinct CDR3 sequences, approximately 94% seen once. Sequenced material: CD4+ T cells from PBMCs. Receptors were obtained from a human donor with Susac syndrome. CDR3s include the opening cysteine and the closing phenylalanine or tryptophan. A D gene is named only where the DNA matches it firmly. Clone size is given for some rows only: seen once, a few or many times, or a class if the clone is expanded.

j_gene	v_gene	d_gene	abundance	CDR3nt	CDR3aa
TRBJ2-5	TRBV9	TRBD2	once	TGTGCCAGCAGCCGCACGACGGGGGGACAAGAGACCCAGTACTTC	CASSRTTGGQETQYF
TRBJ1-2	TRBV20-1	NA	once	TGCAGTGCAAGTGACTTCGACAGGCACTATGGCTACACCTTC	CSASDFDRHYGYTF
TRBJ1-3	TRBV7-2	NA	NA	TGTGCCAGCTCATATAGTAGCTCTGGAAACACCATATATTTT	CASSYSSSGNTIYF
TRBJ1-1	TRBV20-1	NA	NA	TGCAGGGGGACGGTGAACACTGAAGCTTTCTTT	CRGTVNTEAFF
TRBJ1-6	TRBV5-4	NA	NA	TGTGCCAGCAGCTTGGCCGGACAGCAATCACCCCTCCACTTT	CASSLAGQQSPLHF
TRBJ2-3	TRBV4-2	NA	NA	TGTGCCAGCAGCCAAGGGGCGGCCTCTAGCACAGATACGCAGTATTTT	CASSQGAASSTDTQYF
TRBJ2-5	TRBV7-9	NA	NA	TGTGCCAGCAGCTTAGACAGGGGAGGCGAGACCCAGTACTTC	CASSLDRGGETQYF
TRBJ1-1	TRBV5-6	NA	NA	TGTGCCAGCCAGGTCCGGAACACTGAAGCTTTCTTT	CASQVRNTEAFF
TRBJ2-2	TRBV12-3/TRBV12-4	NA	once	TGTGCCAGCGGGGAATTCGGGGAGCTGTTTTTT	CASGEFGELFF
TRBJ2-7	TRBV6-9	TRBD1	NA	TGCGGCCTCACCGGGACAGGGGAGAACGAGCAGTACTTC	CGLTGTGENEQYF
TRBJ1-1	TRBV6-2/TRBV6-3	NA	NA	TGTGCCAGCAGTCGGTACCCTACGGGGGCTTTCTTT	CASSRYPTGAFF
TRBJ1-2	TRBV20-1	NA	once	TGCAGTGCTTCTCGCCGGGACTTAGACTATGGCTACACCTTC	CSASRRDLDYGYTF
TRBJ1-1	TRBV7-9	NA	NA	TGTGCCAGCAGCTCGTCAGGGATCTCCTCCCTCTTT	CASSSSGISSLF
TRBJ1-2	TRBV3-1	TRBD1	NA	TGTGCCAGCAGCCTCCGGGACAGGGCCCACACCTTC	CASSLRDRAHTF
TRBJ2-4	TRBV10-2	NA	once	TGCGCCAGCAGTGAGTCGGGCAGAAGATTAGCCAAAAACATTCAGTACTTC	CASSESGRRLAKNIQYF
TRBJ2-7	TRBV29-1	TRBD2	NA	TGCAGCGGGACTAGCGGGTCCTACGAGCAGTACTTC	CSGTSGSYEQYF
TRBJ2-7	TRBV10-3	TRBD1	NA	TGTGCCATCAGTGATTCAGGGGGAACCTACGAGCAGTACTTC	CAISDSGGTYEQYF
TRBJ2-5	TRBV6-5	TRBD1	NA	TGTGCCAGCAGTTACTCCTACCGGACAGGGGGCGTTAGGGAGACCCAGTACTTC	CASSYSYRTGGVRETQYF
TRBJ1-2	TRBV12-3/TRBV12-4	NA	NA	TGTGCCAGCAGTTCGCCGGGAGGCTATGGCTACACCTTC	CASSSPGGYGYTF
TRBJ1-1	TRBV5-1	TRBD1	NA	TGCGCCAGCAGCCTCGGTGACAGGGCGAGCACTGAAGCTTTCTTT	CASSLGDRASTEAFF
TRBJ2-1	TRBV5-1	NA	NA	TGCGCCAGCAGCTTGGCGCTAGTCTACAATGAGCAGTTCTTC	CASSLALVYNEQFF
TRBJ2-1	TRBV6-1	TRBD2	NA	TGTGCCAGCAGCTCGCCCTGGACTAGCGGGGGGCATGAGCAGTTCTTC	CASSSPWTSGGHEQFF
TRBJ1-1	TRBV7-9	TRBD1	NA	TGTGCCAGCGGGGGACAGCAGGGCACTGAAGCTTTCTTT	CASGGQQGTEAFF
TRBJ2-7	TRBV5-4	TRBD2	NA	TGTGCCAGCAGACCCGGGACTAGCGGGACCACCTACGAGCAGTACTTC	CASRPGTSGTTYEQYF
TRBJ1-4	TRBV20-1	NA	NA	TGCAGTGCTAGCCCCCCCGAGTATGAAAAACTGTTTTTT	CSASPPEYEKLFF
TRBJ1-2	TRBV20-1	NA	NA	TGCAGTGCTAGACAGTCTAACTATGGCTACACCTTC	CSARQSNYGYTF
TRBJ1-5	TRBV4-3	NA	NA	TGCGCCAGCAGCCCCGGACATGGGGATCAGCCCCAGCATTTT	CASSPGHGDQPQHF
TRBJ2-7	TRBV5-4	TRBD1	NA	TGTGCCAGCAGATCGACAGGGGGAAGCGAGCAGTACTTC	CASRSTGGSEQYF
TRBJ1-5	TRBV7-2	NA	NA	TGTGCCAGCAGCTTATCAGCCTATCAGCCCCAGCATTTT	CASSLSAYQPQHF
TRBJ2-1	TRBV11-2	TRBD2	NA	TGTGCCAGCAGCTCGGGACTAGCGGAATACTCCTACAATGAGCAGTTCTTC	CASSSGLAEYSYNEQFF
TRBJ1-2	TRBV14	NA	NA	TGTGCCAGCAGCCAACCGGGTGGCTATGGCTACACCTTC	CASSQPGGYGYTF
TRBJ2-1	TRBV30	TRBD1	NA	TGTGCCTGGAGTTCCGGGACAGGTATCAATGAGCAGTTCTTC	CAWSSGTGINEQFF
TRBJ1-2	TRBV4-3	TRBD1	NA	TGCGCCAGCAGCCAAGATAAGGGAGGACAGGGGGCGGATGGCTACACCTTC	CASSQDKGGQGADGYTF
TRBJ2-1	TRBV9	NA	NA	TGTGCCAGCAGCCCCGTCGGACAGAACAATGAGCAGTTCTTC	CASSPVGQNNEQFF
TRBJ2-3	TRBV20-1	TRBD2	NA	TGCAGTGCTAGAGGCAACAGCGGGGGGGCCACAGATACGCAGTATTTT	CSARGNSGGATDTQYF
TRBJ2-3	TRBV20-1	TRBD2	NA	TGCAGTGCCCCTAGCGGGGGGGCCGAAGATACGCAGTATTTT	CSAPSGGAEDTQYF
TRBJ2-1	TRBV3-1	TRBD2	NA	TGTGCCAGCAGCAGATGGACTAGCAATGAGCAGTTCTTC	CASSRWTSNEQFF
TRBJ1-1	TRBV19	NA	NA	TGTGCCAGTAGTCCCTTAACAGTGAACACTGAAGCTTTCTTT	CASSPLTVNTEAFF
TRBJ2-7	TRBV2	NA	NA	TGTGCCAGCAGCTTTGGGGCAAACCTACGAGGGCAGTACTTC	CASSFGANLRGQYF
TRBJ2-3	TRBV30	TRBD1	NA	TGTGCCTGGAGTGTCGGCAGGGGGCGAACAGATACGCAGTATTTT	CAWSVGRGRTDTQYF
TRBJ2-5	TRBV20-1	TRBD1	NA	TGCAGTGCTGCGGGCAGGGGGAGACAAGAGACCCAGTACTTC	CSAAGRGRQETQYF
TRBJ1-6	TRBV6-1	NA	NA	TGTGCCAGCAGTGAAGTAGGCCCGGGGAATTCACCCCTCCACTTT	CASSEVGPGNSPLHF
TRBJ2-7	TRBV29-1	NA	NA	TGCAGCGTTGGTGGGGCAGGGCTCTACGAGCAGTACTTC	CSVGGAGLYEQYF
TRBJ1-5	TRBV5-1	NA	NA	TGCGCCAGCAGCTTGCAGGTTGATCAGCCCCAGCATTTT	CASSLQVDQPQHF
TRBJ1-1	TRBV2	NA	once	TGTGCCAGCAGTGAAGCTGGGCCAGGGATGAACACTGAAGCTTTCTTT	CASSEAGPGMNTEAFF
TRBJ1-6	TRBV4-1	NA	NA	TGCGCCAGCAGCCCTCACCGGAGGGGTTATGATTCACCCCTCCACTTT	CASSPHRRGYDSPLHF
TRBJ1-6	TRBV11-2	NA	NA	TGTGCCAGCAGCTTATTCAGGGTTTCACCCCTCCACTTT	CASSLFRVSPLHF
TRBJ2-7	TRBV20-1	NA	NA	TGCAGTGCGACTCCGGGACACTCCTACGAGCAGTACTTC	CSATPGHSYEQYF
TRBJ2-3	TRBV7-9	TRBD1	NA	TGTGCCATCCCCCAGTCCCTGACAGGGCCAGATACGCAGTATTTT	CAIPQSLTGPDTQYF